This passage covers 30 T cell receptor beta chains from one sample sequenced in a study of Graves' ophthalmopathy and Graves' hyperthyroidism. Amplification targeted the TCR beta CDR3 regions, with RNA transcripts as the source material. Following a first-round RT-PCR that used HTBI primers, a second-round multiplex PCR was carried out. TCRdb reanalysed the multiplex PCR reads using MiXCR and keeps one entry per CDR3 protein. This table holds under 350,000 distinct CDR3 sequences, about a sixth found once. Sequenced input: peripheral blood. These receptors all stem from an adult man with Graves' ophthalmopathy.

In this sample, this clonotype turned up a few times. CDR3 DNA: TGCGCCAGCAGACCGGGACAGGGGGGGCGCTACGAGCAGTACTTC. Protein sequence: CASRPGQGGRYEQYF. The chain couples TRBV5-1 to TRBJ2-7, with 11 nucleotides matching TRBD1. The V gene end was trimmed by 5 bases and the J gene end by 3 bases; junction bases not matched to a gene: 7. Per germline, CDR1 SGHRS and CDR2 YFSETQ. The CDR3 has 15 amino acids.

This clonotype was recorded many times. This chain connects TRBV11-2 to TRBJ2-5, with 10 bases lining up with TRBD2. This CDR3 comprises 17 residues. The germline V gene has CDR1 SGHAT and CDR2 FQNNGV. The V and J ends lost 1 base and 1 base, in that order; junction bases with no gene match: 6. The CDR3 coding sequence is TGTGCCAGCAGCTTAGGAACACTAGCGGGGAGCCAAGAGACCCAGTACTTC. It specifies CASSLGTLAGSQETQYF.

In its sample, this clonotype was seen many times. The chain couples TRBV12-3 or TRBV12-4 to TRBJ1-2, with D perhaps matching TRBD1 (5 bases). This CDR3 has 14 amino acids. Trimming stripped 1 base from V and 4 bases from J, with 10 bases between. The CDR3 reads CASSLDSRVYGYTF. The CDR3 coding sequence is TGTGCCAGCAGTTTAGACAGCAGGGTCTATGGCTACACCTTC.

In this sample, this clonotype turned up many times. V is TRBV6-4 and J is TRBJ1-3; a weak D match, TRBD1 (6 bases). Germline loops: CDR1 MRHNA, CDR2 SNTAGT. V was pared by 6 bases and J by 0 bases, with 18 bases between. The CDR3 has 17 residues. The CDR3 DNA reads as TGTGCCAGCAGCCCCAGTTGGGGGGCCAGCTCTGGAAACACCATATATTTT. Its protein product is CASSPSWGASSGNTIYF.

This clonotype showed up many times. The V and J genes are TRBV12-3 or TRBV12-4 and TRBJ1-2, with D maybe TRBD1 (5 bases). The CDR3 is 14 amino acids. V was clipped by 5 bases and J by 8 bases, with 18 bases between them. CDR3 protein: CASSPQRTRRGYTF. CDR3 coding DNA: TGTGCCAGCAGTCCTCAAAGGACAAGGAGGGGCTACACCTTC.

The J gene is TRBJ2-7, the V gene TRBV12-3 or TRBV12-4; 7 nucleotides agree with TRBD1. The CDR3 spans 15 residues. V gave up 6 bases and J gave up 5 bases; unmatched junction bases: 13. The chain's CDR3 is CASRLGQSIVDEQYF. The DNA of the CDR3 is TGTGCCAGCAGGTTGGGACAGTCGATCGTCGACGAGCAGTACTTC.

The rearrangement links TRBV6-5 to TRBJ1-1; D uncertain. V was pared by 6 bases and J by 9 bases, with 8 bases between. The CDR3 loop spans 10 amino acids. CDR1 MNHEY and CDR2 SVGAGI come from the germline V gene. The CDR3 spells CASSVGQAFF. The CDR3 nucleotides are TGTGCCAGCAGCGTCGGACAAGCTTTCTTT.

This clonotype was seen ten or more times. This chain links TRBV7-2 with TRBJ2-7; 8 bases agree with TRBD1. Per the germline V gene, CDR1 is SGHTA and CDR2 is FQGNSA. V lost 3 bases, J lost 4 bases, and 5 bases stayed unmatched. The CDR3 length is 14 residues. The CDR3 loop reads CASSFETGVYEQYF. The DNA for the CDR3 is TGTGCCAGCAGCTTTGAGACAGGGGTATACGAGCAGTACTTC.

This clonotype was picked up many times. The rearrangement joins TRBV6-5 to TRBJ2-2, with TRBD1 matching over 8 bases. CDR3 length: 14 amino acids. The ends lost 1 base at V and 9 bases at J; junction bases unmatched: 4. Germline loops: CDR1 MNHEY, CDR2 SVGAGI. The CDR3: CASSYWRTGRELFF. The DNA for the CDR3 is TGTGCCAGCAGTTACTGGAGGACAGGGAGGGAGCTGTTTTTT.

This clonotype was counted many times. This rearrangement joins TRBV2 to TRBJ2-7; possible D gene TRBD2, 6 bases. Germline assignment: CDR1 SNHLY and CDR2 FYNNEI. The V end was cut by 6 bases, the J end by 5 bases, with 20 bases between. This CDR3 region has 15 residues. CDR3 DNA sequence: TGTGCCAGCAGGCCAGACGCGGGCGTAGCGGACGAGCAGTACTTC. This translates into CASRPDAGVADEQYF.

This clonotype was recorded at least ten times. The J gene is TRBJ2-2, the V gene TRBV6-5; a possible D gene is TRBD2 (6 bases). The CDR3 is made up of 13 amino acids. Germline CDR1 and CDR2: MNHEY and SVGAGI. V lost 4 bases and J 7 bases, leaving 10 bases between the germline ends. CDR3: CASSFKRVGELFF. CDR3 sequence (DNA): TGTGCCAGCAGTTTTAAGCGGGTCGGGGAGCTGTTTTTT.

This clonotype was seen ten or more times. The chain is built from TRBV7-2 and TRBJ1-3; a weak D match, TRBD1 (5 bases). This CDR3 is built from 15 residues. Trimming removed 5 bases from V and 3 bases from J, with 14 bases in between. CDR1 SGHTA and CDR2 FQGNSA come from the germline V gene. CDR3 nucleotide sequence: TGTGCCAGCAGCCCGGGGGGGTGGTATGGAAACACCATATATTTT. The encoded protein is CASSPGGWYGNTIYF. Full variable domain (rest looked up from reference TRBV7-2 and TRBJ1-3): GAGVSQSPSNKVTEKGKDVELRCDPISGHTALYWYRQSLGQGLEFLIYFQGNSAPDKSGLPSDRFSAERTGGSVSTLTIQRTQQEDSAVYLCASSPGGWYGNTIYFGEGSWLTVV.

This clonotype occurred many times. The chain links TRBV27 to TRBJ1-5, with 9 bases fitting TRBD1. CDR3 size: 15 residues. The germline CDR1 and CDR2 sequences are MNHEY and SMNVEV (reference sequence). The ends lost 6 bases at V and 7 bases at J; junction bases unmatched: 10. The CDR3 protein is CASRGDRVIWQPQHF. The CDR3 DNA is TGTGCCAGCAGGGGGGACAGGGTGATCTGGCAGCCCCAGCATTTT.

This clonotype was detected ten times or more. The chain employs TRBV7-8 and TRBJ1-3; possible D gene TRBD1, 5 bases. CDR3 length: 16 residues. Looked up from germline, CDR1 is SGHVS and CDR2 is FQNEAQ. The germline V and J ends were trimmed by 1 base and 1 base, with 11 bases remaining between them. The CDR3 DNA follows: TGTGCCAGCAGCTTAGGAGGGGCCGGGTCTGGAAACACCATATATTTT. It yields the protein CASSLGGAGSGNTIYF.

The gene calls are TRBV20-1 and TRBJ1-1; no reliable D call. Per germline, CDR1 DFQATT and CDR2 SNEGSKA (reference sequence). The CDR3 is 13 amino acids. Trimming removed 6 bases from V and 4 bases from J, with 15 bases in between. The CDR3 protein is CSAGRRGSTEAFF. CDR3 DNA sequence: TGCAGTGCAGGAAGGCGAGGGAGCACTGAAGCTTTCTTT.

Details on this clonotype: This may be a read error, as it is one base from a much larger clone. V is TRBV19 and J is TRBJ2-7; tentative D call: TRBD2 (6 bases). Trimming cost V 7 bases and J 0 bases, with 19 bases left between them. The CDR3 totals 16 residues. Germline V gene sequence: CDR1 LNHDA, CDR2 SQIVND (reference sequence). CDR3 loop: CASTREAGLCSYEQYF. DNA of the CDR3: TGTGCCAGTACCCGTGAAGCGGGCCTATGCTCCTACGAGCAGTACTTC.

This clonotype has ten or more counts. The rearrangement joins TRBV7-2 to TRBJ2-1; TRBD2 agrees at 8 bases. Looked up from germline, CDR1 is SGHTA and CDR2 is FQGNSA. This CDR3 is built from 14 residues. J was trimmed by 8 bases and V by 9 bases; bases with no gene match: 12. CDR3 region: CARPSGRLVDEQFF. CDR3 sequence (DNA): TGTGCCAGGCCCAGCGGGAGATTAGTGGATGAGCAGTTCTTC.

This clonotype appeared many times. The V call is TRBV28, the J call TRBJ1-2; 12 positions agree with TRBD1. Germline V gene data show CDR1 as MDHEN and CDR2 as SYDVKM. The CDR3 consists of 17 residues. V was pared by 4 bases and J by 8 bases, with 14 bases of the junction left unmatched. This chain's CDR3 is CASSSPGTGGASRGYTF. The CDR3 DNA sequence: TGTGCCAGCAGTTCACCCGGGACAGGGGGCGCGTCTCGAGGCTACACCTTC.

V gene TRBV6-1 combines with J gene TRBJ1-2; D is unclear. CDR3 length: 12 residues. The V end lost 7 bases, the J end lost 3 bases, and 9 bases lay between the germline ends. Per the germline V gene, CDR1 is MNHNS and CDR2 is SASEGT. CDR3 in DNA: TGTGCCAGCAAGCTGAACGACTATGGCTACACCTTC. Translation gives CASKLNDYGYTF.

The sample holds many counts of this clonotype. This chain uses TRBV5-1 with TRBJ1-2, with 9 nucleotides matching TRBD1. This CDR3 contains 14 residues. Germline CDR1 reads SGHRS; CDR2 reads YFSETQ. Unmatched junction bases numbered 7, after V lost 4 bases and J lost 6 bases. CDR3 in DNA: TGCGCCAGCAGCCAGGGACAGGGTTCGGATGGCTACACCTTC. Its translation is CASSQGQGSDGYTF.

This clonotype occurred many times. The chain carries TRBV10-3 and TRBJ1-2, with a tentative D call TRBD1 (6 bases). The CDR3 is 14 residues long. V was shortened by 6 bases and J by 2 bases, with 13 bases between the two germline ends. Per germline, CDR1 ENHRY and CDR2 SYGVKD. CDR3 DNA sequence: TGTGCCATCAGGCAGGGGAGCGGAAACTATGGCTACACCTTC. Its protein is CAIRQGSGNYGYTF.

This clonotype has a count of ten or more. This CDR3 is CASSPRRDRGRPYSNQPQHF. CDR3 nucleotide sequence: TGTGCCAGCAGTCCGCGACGGGACAGGGGGAGGCCGTATAGCAATCAGCCCCAGCATTTT. The chain combines TRBV6-6 with TRBJ1-5; 11 bases line up with TRBD1. The germline gives CDR1 MNHNY, CDR2 SVGAGI (reference sequence). J lost 0 bases, V lost 5 bases, and 15 bases had no gene match. The CDR3 contains 20 residues.

This clonotype was picked up many times. The V and J genes are TRBV30 and TRBJ1-3; D not certain. V gave up 0 bases and J gave up 3 bases, with 6 bases separating them. The CDR3 sequence is 13 residues long. Germline V CDR1 and CDR2: GTSNPN, SVGIG (reference sequence). Here the CDR3 reads CAWSVSDGNTIYF. The CDR3 DNA is TGTGCCTGGAGTGTATCAGATGGAAACACCATATATTTT.

This rearrangement joins TRBV29-1 to TRBJ2-7; D unclear. CDR3 size: 12 residues. Trimming took off 7 bases at V and 5 bases at J, with 15 bases between the two ends. The V gene's germline CDR1 is SQVTM and CDR2 ANQGSEA. The chain's CDR3 is CSAVGPGDEQYF. In DNA, the CDR3 is TGCAGCGCCGTCGGGCCTGGAGACGAGCAGTACTTC.

This clonotype was recorded many times. This chain links TRBV11-2 with TRBJ1-2; a possible D gene is TRBD1 (5 bases). CDR3 length: 14 amino acids. V shed 2 bases and J shed 4 bases, with 11 bases lying between them. Germline V gene lookup returns CDR1 SGHAT and CDR2 FQNNGV. The CDR3 sequence is CASSLSPGGYGYTF. The CDR3 nucleotides read TGTGCCAGCAGCTTAAGCCCGGGGGGCTATGGCTACACCTTC.

The chain carries TRBV3-1 and TRBJ2-7; D is uncertain. Deletions cut 0 bases from V and 2 bases from J, with 11 bases between. Germline CDR1 LGHDT, CDR2 YNNKEL (reference sequence). The CDR3 is 15 residues long. CDR3 region: CASSQDSAKTYEQYF. The CDR3 bases are TGTGCCAGCAGCCAAGATAGTGCAAAAACCTACGAGCAGTACTTC.

At least ten counts were recorded for this clonotype. The V call is TRBV27, the J call TRBJ2-5, with TRBD2 matching 8 bases. Germline V CDR1 and CDR2: MNHEY, SMNVEV (reference sequence). V shed 0 bases, J shed 4 bases, and the junction held 7 bases outside the gene matches. This CDR3 is 16 amino acids long. DNA for the CDR3: TGTGCCAGCAGTTTATCGCCTAGCGGGCCTGGAGAGACCCAGTACTTC. It specifies CASSLSPSGPGETQYF.

Ten or more counts support this clonotype. This chain joins TRBV6-1 and TRBJ1-1; a possible D gene is TRBD1 (6 bases). Germline V gene data show CDR1 as MNHNS and CDR2 as SASEGT. V lost 6 bases and J 3 bases, leaving 17 bases between the germline ends. CDR3 length: 15 amino acids. The CDR3 loop is CASSDPGRGHTEAFF. DNA for the CDR3: TGTGCCAGCAGCGACCCGGGACGGGGGCACACTGAAGCTTTCTTT.

Ten or more counts support this clonotype. The chain has TRBV7-2 and TRBJ2-4; D unclear. The CDR3 has 13 residues. Trimming pared 8 bases from V and 4 bases from J, leaving 12 bases between. Germline V gives CDR1 SGHTA, CDR2 FQGNSA. CDR3 coding DNA: TGTGCCAGCTCCCGGGCTTATAAAAACATTCAGTACTTC. Its translation is CASSRAYKNIQYF. Variable domain in full (rest from reference TRBV7-2 and TRBJ2-4): GAGVSQSPSNKVTEKGKDVELRCDPISGHTALYWYRQSLGQGLEFLIYFQGNSAPDKSGLPSDRFSAERTGGSVSTLTIQRTQQEDSAVYLCASSRAYKNIQYFGAGTRLSVL.

In this sample, this clonotype turned up many times. The chain is built from TRBV27 and TRBJ2-7; a possible D gene is TRBD2 (7 bases). The ends were cut back, 2 bases at V and 3 bases at J, with 11 bases in the middle. Germline CDR1 reads MNHEY; CDR2 reads SMNVEV (reference sequence). CDR3 length equals 14 residues. The CDR3 is CASSLKGDYYEQYF. The CDR3 coding sequence is TGTGCCAGCAGTTTAAAGGGGGACTACTACGAGCAGTACTTC.